Listed below are T cell receptor beta chains from one sample, sequenced in a study of cytomegalovirus exposure and HLA in healthy donors. Sequenced by immunoSEQ multiplex PCR; TCRdb stores in-frame clones only, minus some. The data show 120,000 to 150,000 clones, about three fifths seen once. The sample comprised PBMCs. These TCRs come from a male donor in good health and CMV-seronegative. Each CDR3 is given with its conserved first and last residue. D genes are given only for firm matches.

>17|TRBV19|-|TRBJ1-5
CASSIIRDTYSNQPQHF
>13|TRBV11-1|-|TRBJ2-2
CASSYPGSGELFF
>16|TRBV29-1|-|TRBJ2-2
CSVALHGQLNTGELFF
>14|TRBV6-1|-|TRBJ1-5
CASSEQGLNQPQHF
>16|TRBV18|-|TRBJ2-3
CASSPRLGGAADTQYF
>13|TRBV7-2|TRBD1|TRBJ2-1
CASSFTGGNEQFF
>15|TRBV18|TRBD2|TRBJ2-7
CASSPLAGVNYEQYF
>14|TRBV5-6|TRBD1|TRBJ1-2
CASSLGGQDYGYTF
>16|TRBV5-1|TRBD1|TRBJ2-7
CASSSTPVGQGEWQYF
>18|TRBV30|TRBD2|TRBJ2-3
CAWSVERAGARGTDTQYF
>12|TRBV29-1|TRBD1|TRBJ1-2
CSVVGQANGYTF
>15|TRBV9|TRBD1|TRBJ1-5
CASSVGDRVRQPQHF
>12|TRBV18|TRBD1|TRBJ1-2
CASSPTGGGYTF
>15|TRBV4-3|-|TRBJ1-1
CASSPGQIVVTEAFF
>16|TRBV9|-|TRBJ1-4
CASSVGGGEVNEKLFF
>16|TRBV7-3|-|TRBJ2-1
CASSPQPTGSNYEQFF
>13|TRBV5-6|-|TRBJ2-1
CASSNVVFGGPFF
>14|TRBV6-6|TRBD1|TRBJ2-5
CASSYGDRGETQYF
>17|TRBV7-2|TRBD2|TRBJ2-3
CASSLGAVSGGSDTQYF
>16|TRBV28|-|TRBJ1-5
CASSLYRVEGNQPQHF
>20|TRBV5-1|TRBD2|TRBJ2-5
CASSKRPPQLAVRGQETQYF
>18|TRBV28|TRBD2|TRBJ2-1
CASSLNQVGGLAYNEQFF
>12|TRBV6-5|TRBD2|TRBJ2-5
CASSPPGTSQYF
>15|TRBV15|-|TRBJ1-1
CATSRAGTWNTEAFF
>13|TRBV30|TRBD1|TRBJ1-6
CAWSVDRGSPLHF
>12|TRBV30|-|TRBJ1-2
CAWLGTSYGYTF